This entry describes one T cell receptor beta chain. Its antigen is not known. This record comes from a study of OX40 agonist ivuxolimab in advanced cancers. Profiled with immunoSEQ multiplex PCR; TCRdb holds only in-frame clones, not every one. Seen here are some 97,000 clones, around 93% observed once, and the top ten hold about 0.51%. CDR3 size: 12 residues. V lost 3 bases, J lost 10 bases, and 10 bases lay in between. From germline, CDR1 is MGHRA and CDR2 YSYEKL. Overall study results and limits: The antigens recognized by the expanded peripheral T cells, that is their antigen specificity, were not determined.

The sequence was obtained from an adult with an advanced solid tumor such as melanoma, head and neck, liver or kidney cancer. The source material was CD4+ or CD8+ T cells sorted from blood, sampled in a trial of the OX40 agonist ivuxolimab. This sequence joins TRBV4-1 and TRBJ2-1, with D perhaps matching TRBD2 (5 bases). The CDR3: CASSHPQREQFF. In DNA, the CDR3 is TGCGCCAGCAGCCACCCTCAGCGGGAGCAGTTCTTC.